This T cell receptor beta chain was obtained from a study of T cells in localized non-small cell lung cancer. Findings and limits, study-wide: Sequencing covered just one tumor region, so heterogeneity cannot be ruled out.

The CDR3 has 15 amino acids. Germline CDR1 SGHRS, CDR2 YFSETQ. The V gene end was trimmed by 4 bases and the J gene end by 4 bases; junction bases not matched to a gene: 6. To note about this clone: Its antigen is not known.

The data were produced by immunoSEQ multiplex PCR, yet TCRdb's version contains in-frame clones alone and is incomplete. The sample holds 40,000 to 60,000 clones, around nine tenths seen once. V and J are TRBV5-1 and TRBJ2-1, with TRBD2 matching 9 bases. The origin of this receptor is a female donor with stage II lung adenocarcinoma. Sequencing was performed on PBMCs, taken before any cancer treatment. The CDR3 is CASSTRLAEYNEQFF. The CDR3 coding sequence is TGCGCCAGCAGCACTAGACTAGCGGAGTACAATGAGCAGTTCTTC.